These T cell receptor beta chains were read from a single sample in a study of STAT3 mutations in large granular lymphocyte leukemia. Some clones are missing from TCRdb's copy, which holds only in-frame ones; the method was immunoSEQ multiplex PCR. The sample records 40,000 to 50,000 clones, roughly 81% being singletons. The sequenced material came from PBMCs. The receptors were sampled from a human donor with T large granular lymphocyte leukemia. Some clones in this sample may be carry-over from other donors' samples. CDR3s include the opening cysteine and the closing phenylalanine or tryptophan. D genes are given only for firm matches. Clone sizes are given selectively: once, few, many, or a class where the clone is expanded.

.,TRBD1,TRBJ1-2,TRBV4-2,TGTGCCAGCAGCCAAGCGGACAGGGCCCCTAACTATGGCTACACCTTC,CASSQADRAPNYGYTF
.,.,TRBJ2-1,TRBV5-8,TGTGCCAGCAACGATCCAGGGACACCCTCCTACAATGAGCAGTTCTTC,CASNDPGTPSYNEQFF
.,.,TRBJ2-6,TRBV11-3,TGTGCCAGCAGCCCTAGAGGGGGCTCTGGGGCCAACGTCCTGACTTTC,CASSPRGGSGANVLTF
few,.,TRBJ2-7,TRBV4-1,TGCGCCAGCAGCCAAGTAGTCGGCTCCTACGAGCAGTACTTC,CASSQVVGSYEQYF
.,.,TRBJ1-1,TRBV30,TGTGCCTGGACATCAGCCGACGAAGCTTTCTTT,CAWTSADEAFF
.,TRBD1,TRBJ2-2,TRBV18,TGTGCCAGCTCACCACGAATTGTCGGGGACAGTAACGCGAACACCGGGGAGCTGTTTTTT,CASSPRIVGDSNANTGELFF
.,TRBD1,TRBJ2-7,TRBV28,TGTGCCAGCAGTCTCCAGGGGGCTCGGGAGCAGTACTTC,CASSLQGAREQYF
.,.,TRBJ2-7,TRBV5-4,TGTGCCAGCAGCTTGGTACACGGTGAGCAGTACTTC,CASSLVHGEQYF
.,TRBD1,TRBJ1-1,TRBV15,TGTGCCACCAGCAGGGCCGGGACAGGGGGCAGGACTGAAGCTTTCTTT,CATSRAGTGGRTEAFF
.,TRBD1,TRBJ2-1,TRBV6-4,TGTGCCAGTGACAGGGCGGGCAATGAGCAGTTCTTC,CASDRAGNEQFF
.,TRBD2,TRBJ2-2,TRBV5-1,TGCGCCAGCAGCTTGGTATCGCTAGCGGGGGGGCCTGCGAACACCGGGGAGCTGTTTTTT,CASSLVSLAGGPANTGELFF
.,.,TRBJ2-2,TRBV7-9,TGTGCCAGCAGCTTTAGAACGACAACCACCGGGGAGCTGTTTTTT,CASSFRTTTTGELFF
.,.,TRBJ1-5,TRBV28,TGTGCCAGCAGTTTATACGGGAAGCCCCAGCATTTT,CASSLYGKPQHF
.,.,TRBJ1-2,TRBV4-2,TGTGCCAGCAGCCAAGATCTAGGCGGCAGCTTTAACTATGGCTACACCTTC,CASSQDLGGSFNYGYTF
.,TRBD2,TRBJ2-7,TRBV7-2,TGTGCCAGCAGCTCTATTAGCGGGGGGACCTACGAGCAGTACTTC,CASSSISGGTYEQYF
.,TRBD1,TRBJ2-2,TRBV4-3,TGCGCCAGCAGCCGAGACAGGGGGCTATACACCGGGGAGCTGTTTTTT,CASSRDRGLYTGELFF
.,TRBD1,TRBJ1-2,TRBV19,TGTGCCAGTAGTGCAGGGGGAGCCTATGGCTACACCTTC,CASSAGGAYGYTF
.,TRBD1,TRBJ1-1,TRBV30,TGTGCCTGGACTTTTTCGACAGGGACCGAAGCTTTCTTT,CAWTFSTGTEAFF
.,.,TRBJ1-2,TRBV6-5,TGTGCCAGCAGTTGGGACGGTCAGACCTTCTATGGCTACACCTTC,CASSWDGQTFYGYTF
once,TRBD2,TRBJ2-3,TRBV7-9,TGTGCCAGCAGCCTAGCGGGAGGTAGCACAGATACGCAGTATTTT,CASSLAGGSTDTQYF
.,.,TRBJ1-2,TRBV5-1,TGCGCCAGCAGCCAAGACAGTACTAACTATGGCTACACCTTC,CASSQDSTNYGYTF
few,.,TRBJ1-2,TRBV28,TGTGCCAGCAGTACTAGGACAGCATATGGCTACACCTTC,CASSTRTAYGYTF
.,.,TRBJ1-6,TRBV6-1,TGTGCCAGCACCTTTCCTGGGGGAAATTCACCCCTCCACTTT,CASTFPGGNSPLHF
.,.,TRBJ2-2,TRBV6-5,TGTGCCAGCAGAGTAGCGCCGAACACCGGGGAGCTGTTTTTT,CASRVAPNTGELFF
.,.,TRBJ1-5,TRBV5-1,TGCGCCAGCAGCTTGGCCGTGGGGTATCAGCCCCAGCATTTT,CASSLAVGYQPQHF
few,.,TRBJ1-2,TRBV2,TGTGCCAGCAGTGCCTTAGCGGCAGGGCGCGGCTACACCTTC,CASSALAAGRGYTF
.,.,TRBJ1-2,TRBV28,TGTGCCAGCAGTCCGGCCTTCTATGGCTACACCTTC,CASSPAFYGYTF
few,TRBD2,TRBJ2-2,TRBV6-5,TGTGCCAGCACCCAGCGGGGGCCGAACACCGGGGAGCTGTTTTTT,CASTQRGPNTGELFF
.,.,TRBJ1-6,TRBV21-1,TGTGCCTTTCAGCGTATGGATAATTCACCCCTCCACTTT,CAFQRMDNSPLHF
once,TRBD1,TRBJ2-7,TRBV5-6,TGTGCCAGCAGCTTGGGGCCCCGGGACAGCCCCTACGAGCAGTACTTC,CASSLGPRDSPYEQYF
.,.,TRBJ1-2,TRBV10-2,TGCGCCAGCAGTGAGGTTGAGGCAGGGCGGTACGGCTACACCTTC,CASSEVEAGRYGYTF